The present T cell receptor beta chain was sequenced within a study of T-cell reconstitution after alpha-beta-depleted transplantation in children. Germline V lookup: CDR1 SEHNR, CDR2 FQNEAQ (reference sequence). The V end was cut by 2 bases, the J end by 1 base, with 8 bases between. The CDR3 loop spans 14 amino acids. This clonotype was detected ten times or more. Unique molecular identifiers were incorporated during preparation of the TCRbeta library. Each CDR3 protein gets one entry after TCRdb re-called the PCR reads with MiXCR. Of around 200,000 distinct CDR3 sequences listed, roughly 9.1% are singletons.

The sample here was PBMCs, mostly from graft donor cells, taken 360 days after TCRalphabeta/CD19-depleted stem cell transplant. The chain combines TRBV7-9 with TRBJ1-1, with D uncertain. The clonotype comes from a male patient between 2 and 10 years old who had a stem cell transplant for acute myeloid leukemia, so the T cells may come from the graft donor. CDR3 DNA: TGTGCCAGCAGCTTAATGGCAGGGAACACTGAAGCTTTCTTT. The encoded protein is CASSLMAGNTEAFF.